The entry below describes one TCR beta chain. In the PCR, 60 Vbeta and 13 Jbeta primers were used. Repertoires were generated with immunoSEQ multiplex PCR, while TCRdb's copy carries only in-frame clones and drops some. This sample carries about 120,000 clones, roughly 70% of them seen once, and the ten largest clones take less than 3.5%. These data are taken from a study of cytomegalovirus exposure and HLA in healthy donors. This CDR3 spans 14 amino acids. CDR1 is GTSNPN and CDR2 is SVGIG in the germline V gene (reference sequence). The V segment lost 0 bases and the J segment 5 bases; nucleotides outside the gene matches: 4.

The V call is TRBV30, the J call TRBJ1-1; 9 bases match TRBD1. Material for sequencing was PBMCs. The receptor's source is a woman aged 40 to 50 in good health and CMV-seropositive. CDR3: CAWSVLGQGTEAFF. The CDR3 nucleotides are TGTGCCTGGAGTGTATTAGGACAGGGGACTGAAGCTTTCTTT.